The 15 T cell receptor beta chains given below trace back to one sample, sequenced in a study of beta chain features in type 1 diabetes. Of the isolated RNA, all was reverse transcribed, and so the sequenced material was expressed TCRB transcripts. Sequenced by immunoSEQ multiplex PCR; TCRdb stores in-frame clones only, minus some. The sample has about 340,000 clones; roughly 8% are singletons. Specimen: central memory CD4+ T cells from blood. These receptor sequences come from a woman between 18 and 30 years old in good health.

The chain combines TRBV7-9 with TRBJ2-5; the D call may be TRBD1 or TRBD2 (5 bases each). The germline V gene has CDR1 SEHNR and CDR2 FQNEAQ (reference sequence). The V end lost 7 bases, the J end lost 2 bases, and 17 bases lay between the germline ends. The CDR3 has 15 residues. CDR3 sequence: CASTNRDRPQETQYF. In DNA, the CDR3 is TGTGCCAGCACTAATCGGGACCGCCCTCAAGAGACCCAGTACTTC.

This clone was seen ten or more times. This chain connects TRBV4-2 to TRBJ2-4; 8 nucleotides match TRBD1. Germline CDR1 reads LGHNA; CDR2 reads YNFKEQ. CDR3 length equals 16 residues. V trimming: 4 bases; J trimming: 0 bases; junction bases outside the gene matches: 5. CDR3 amino acids: CASSPDRGKAKNIQYF. The CDR3 region has the DNA TGTGCCAGCAGCCCTGACAGGGGTAAAGCCAAAAACATTCAGTACTTC.

The chain couples TRBV7-6 to TRBJ2-7, with D uncertain. The germline V gene has CDR1 SGHVS and CDR2 FNYEAQ. CDR3 length: 14 residues. The germline V and J ends were trimmed by 1 base and 3 bases, with 10 bases remaining between them. The CDR3 sequence is CASSLGLGHYEQYF. Written as DNA, the CDR3 is TGTGCCAGCAGCTTAGGTCTCGGCCACTACGAGCAGTACTTC. Looking up the rest from reference TRBV7-6 and TRBJ2-7 gives the full variable domain: GAGVSQSPRYKVTKRGQDVALRCDPISGHVSLYWYRQALGQGPEFLTYFNYEAQQDKSGLPNDRFSAERPEGSISTLTIQRTEQRDSAMYRCASSLGLGHYEQYFGPGTRLTVT.

This chain links TRBV5-1 with TRBJ2-5, with 8 positions matching TRBD2. With V trimmed by 4 bases and J by 5 bases, 7 bases remained unmatched. Looked up from germline, CDR1 is SGHRS and CDR2 is YFSETQ. The CDR3 runs 14 residues. CDR3 residues: CASSGGTRRETQYF. CDR3 sequence (DNA): TGCGCCAGCAGCGGCGGGACTAGGAGGGAGACCCAGTACTTC.

Details on this clone: Other DNA sequences in this sample translate to the same CDR3. V gene TRBV18 combines with J gene TRBJ2-7; the D is unclear. The CDR3 contains 12 residues. Deletions cut 6 bases from V and 3 bases from J, with 9 bases between. The germline V gene has CDR1 KGHSH and CDR2 LQKENI. CDR3 sequence: CASSPTDYEQYF. Written as DNA, the CDR3 is TGTGCCAGCTCCCCAACCGACTACGAGCAGTACTTC.

The genes are TRBV10-1 and TRBJ2-4; TRBD2 aligns across 9 bases. CDR3 length: 13 amino acids. The trim removed 5 bases at V and 9 bases at J, leaving 5 bases unmatched. The germline gives CDR1 WNHNN, CDR2 SYGVQD (reference sequence). The CDR3 DNA sequence: TGCGCCAGCAGTCGGACTAGCGACGCCATTCAGTACTTC. The encoded protein is CASSRTSDAIQYF.

The chain carries TRBV5-6 and TRBJ2-3; 9 bases fit TRBD2. The CDR3 consists of 15 residues. Losses at the gene ends were 4 bases for V and 4 bases for J; bases not matched to a gene: 7. The germline V gene encodes CDR1 SGHDT and CDR2 YYEEEE. CDR3 residues: CASSAGGRASDTQYF. The CDR3 nucleotides read TGTGCCAGCAGCGCTGGCGGGAGGGCCTCAGATACGCAGTATTTT.

There are a few counts of this clone. This rearrangement joins TRBV27 to TRBJ2-1; D gene uncertain. Trimming took off 0 bases at V and 1 base at J, with 7 bases between the two ends. Germline V lookup: CDR1 MNHEY, CDR2 SMNVEV (reference sequence). The CDR3 spans 15 residues. CDR3 sequence (DNA): TGTGCCAGCAGTTTATCAAGGGATTCCTACAATGAGCAGTTCTTC. It codes for CASSLSRDSYNEQFF.

This clone was found a few times. The chain is built from TRBV7-2 and TRBJ1-4, with a possible D match to TRBD1 (6 bases). Germline V gene sequence: CDR1 SGHTA, CDR2 FQGNSA. This CDR3 spans 13 amino acids. Trimming took 5 bases from V and 11 from J, leaving 15 bases between them. The CDR3: CASSPLRGGKLFF. The CDR3, as DNA: TGTGCCAGCAGCCCTTTGCGTGGGGGCAAACTGTTTTTT.

This clone has only a few counts. The chain links TRBV5-6 to TRBJ1-2; 7 nucleotides agree with TRBD1. V lost 5 bases and J lost 5; bases outside the gene matches: 9. This CDR3 has 14 residues. The germline CDR1 and CDR2 sequences are SGHDT and YYEEEE. This CDR3 reads CASRWGQQLYGYTF. The CDR3 bases are TGTGCCAGCAGGTGGGGACAGCAGCTTTATGGCTACACCTTC. The entire variable domain, with the rest obtained from reference TRBV5-6 and TRBJ1-2, is as follows: DAGVTQSPTHLIKTRGQQVTLRCSPKSGHDTVSWYQQALGQGPQFIFQYYEEEERQRGNFPDRFSGHQFPNYSSELNVNALLLGDSALYLCASRWGQQLYGYTFGSGTRLTVV.

The sample holds a few counts of this clone. A junction end diverges from the germline sequence, so it may reflect a read error. This chain joins TRBV10-3 and TRBJ2-1, with 14 positions matching TRBD2. The CDR3 covers 16 residues. Looked up from germline, CDR1 is ENHRY and CDR2 is SYGVKD. The CDR3 is CASSFAGTSGRNEQFF. In DNA, the CDR3 is TGTGCCAGCAGTTTCGCCGGGACTAGCGGGAGAAACGAGCAGTTCTTC.

This clone has a count of ten or more. This chain joins TRBV28 and TRBJ1-1, with 7 positions matching TRBD1. CDR3 length: 13 residues. V was clipped by 6 bases and J by 7 bases; unmatched bases: 8. The germline gives CDR1 MDHEN, CDR2 SYDVKM. The CDR3 DNA is TGTGCCAGCAGGCTCGGAGGGGGCCTTGAAGCTTTCTTT. Translation: CASRLGGGLEAFF.

This clone was counted only a few times. The genes are TRBV5-4 and TRBJ2-7, with D hard to call. Trimming pared 1 base from V and 0 bases from J, leaving 14 bases between. Germline V lookup: CDR1 SGHNT, CDR2 YYREEE (reference sequence). CDR3 length: 16 residues. The CDR3 reads CASSLFGQMSSYEQYF. CDR3 sequence (DNA): TGTGCCAGCAGCTTGTTCGGGCAGATGAGCTCCTACGAGCAGTACTTC.

This clone was observed at least ten times. This sequence joins TRBV10-3 and TRBJ2-1; 11 bases are a match to TRBD2. Germline CDR1 is ENHRY and CDR2 is SYGVKD. Trimming took 5 bases from V and 7 from J; bases not matched to a gene: 4. The CDR3 is 14 residues long. This CDR3 reads CAISPGLAVNEQFF. CDR3 bases: TGTGCCATCAGTCCGGGACTAGCGGTTAATGAGCAGTTCTTC.

In this sample, this clone turned up many times. V is TRBV28 and J is TRBJ2-3; D remains unclear. This CDR3 is built from 16 residues. The germline CDR1 and CDR2 sequences are MDHEN and SYDVKM. V lost 6 bases and J lost 4, with 20 bases in between. CDR3 amino acids: CASREQNSRLSDTQYF. The DNA of the CDR3 is TGTGCCAGCAGGGAACAGAACAGCAGGCTTTCAGATACGCAGTATTTT.